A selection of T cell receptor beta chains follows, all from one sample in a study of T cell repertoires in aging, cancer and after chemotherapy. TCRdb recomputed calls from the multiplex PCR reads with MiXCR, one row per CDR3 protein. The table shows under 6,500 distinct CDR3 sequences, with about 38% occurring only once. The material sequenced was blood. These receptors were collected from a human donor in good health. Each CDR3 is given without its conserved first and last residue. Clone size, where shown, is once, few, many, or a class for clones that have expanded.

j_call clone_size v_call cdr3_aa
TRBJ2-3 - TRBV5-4 ASSSEATSTDTQY
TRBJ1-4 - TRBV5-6 ASSLVGAQGEKLF
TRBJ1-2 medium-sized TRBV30 AWTAGTWDGYT
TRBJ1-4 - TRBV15 ATSRVADRGTSNEKLF
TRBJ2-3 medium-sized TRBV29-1 SALPNRGLGTDTQY
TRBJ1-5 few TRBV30 AWSNLGTGNQPQH
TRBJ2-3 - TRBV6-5 ASSPDWEGTDTQY
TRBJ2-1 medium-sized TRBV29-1 SVEWGYNEQF
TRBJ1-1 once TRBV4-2 ASSQEGGTGGLAEAF
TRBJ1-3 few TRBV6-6 ASRHHSRAAGNTIY
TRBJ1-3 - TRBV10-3 AIRQGSGNTIY
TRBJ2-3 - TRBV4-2 ASSLSRPSTDTQY
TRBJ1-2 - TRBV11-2 ASSAWRDRVLNGYT
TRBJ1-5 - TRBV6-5 ASRQGYWQPQH
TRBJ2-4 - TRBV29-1 SVGGAAKNIQY
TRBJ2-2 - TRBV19 ASSNRTGELF
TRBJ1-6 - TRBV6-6 ASISKVGTGGVRASPLH
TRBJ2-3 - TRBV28 ATKWSVTSTDTQY
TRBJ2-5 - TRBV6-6 ASRSPSGGPQETQY
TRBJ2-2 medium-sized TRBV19 ASAAVINTGELF
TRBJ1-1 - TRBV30 AWRFGQGLNTEAF
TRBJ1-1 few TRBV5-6 ASSLGTGVKAF
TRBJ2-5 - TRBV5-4 ASSLYQAPGETQY
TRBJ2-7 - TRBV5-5 ASSNIPTGAPQY
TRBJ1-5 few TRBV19 ASSSLGDQPQH
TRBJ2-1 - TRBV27 ASSVGHSYNEQF
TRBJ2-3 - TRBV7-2 ASTLRRGFTDTQY
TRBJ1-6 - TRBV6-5 ASSYSTRPANSPLH
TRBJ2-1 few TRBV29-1 SVEDITDLYNEQF
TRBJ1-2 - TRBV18 ASSPLPPTSTARYGYT
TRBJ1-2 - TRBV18 ASSPPGTEGNGYT
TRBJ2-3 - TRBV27 ASSARDISTDTQY
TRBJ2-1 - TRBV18 ASRTGTSGYNEQF
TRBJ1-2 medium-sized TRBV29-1 SGGDRVNYGYT
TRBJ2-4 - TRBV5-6 ASSFRDRGDIQY
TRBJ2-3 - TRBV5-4 ASSPGLAGDTQY
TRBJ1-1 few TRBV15 ATSRPTGDRDTEAF